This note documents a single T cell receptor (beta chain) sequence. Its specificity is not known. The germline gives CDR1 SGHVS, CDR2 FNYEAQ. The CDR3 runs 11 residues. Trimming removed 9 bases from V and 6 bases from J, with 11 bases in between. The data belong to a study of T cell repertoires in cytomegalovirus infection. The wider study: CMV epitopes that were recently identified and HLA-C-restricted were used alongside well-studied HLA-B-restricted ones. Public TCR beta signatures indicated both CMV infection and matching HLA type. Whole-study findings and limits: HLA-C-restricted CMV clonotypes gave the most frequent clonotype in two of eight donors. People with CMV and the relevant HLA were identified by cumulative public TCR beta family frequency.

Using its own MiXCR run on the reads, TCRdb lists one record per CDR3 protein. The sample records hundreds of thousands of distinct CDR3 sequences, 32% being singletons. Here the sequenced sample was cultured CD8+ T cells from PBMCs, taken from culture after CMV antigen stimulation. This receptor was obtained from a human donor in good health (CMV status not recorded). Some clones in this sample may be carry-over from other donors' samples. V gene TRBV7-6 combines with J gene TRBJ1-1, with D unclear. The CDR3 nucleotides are TGTGCCAGTAGAGGAGTCTCTGAAGCTTTCTTT. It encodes CASRGVSEAFF.